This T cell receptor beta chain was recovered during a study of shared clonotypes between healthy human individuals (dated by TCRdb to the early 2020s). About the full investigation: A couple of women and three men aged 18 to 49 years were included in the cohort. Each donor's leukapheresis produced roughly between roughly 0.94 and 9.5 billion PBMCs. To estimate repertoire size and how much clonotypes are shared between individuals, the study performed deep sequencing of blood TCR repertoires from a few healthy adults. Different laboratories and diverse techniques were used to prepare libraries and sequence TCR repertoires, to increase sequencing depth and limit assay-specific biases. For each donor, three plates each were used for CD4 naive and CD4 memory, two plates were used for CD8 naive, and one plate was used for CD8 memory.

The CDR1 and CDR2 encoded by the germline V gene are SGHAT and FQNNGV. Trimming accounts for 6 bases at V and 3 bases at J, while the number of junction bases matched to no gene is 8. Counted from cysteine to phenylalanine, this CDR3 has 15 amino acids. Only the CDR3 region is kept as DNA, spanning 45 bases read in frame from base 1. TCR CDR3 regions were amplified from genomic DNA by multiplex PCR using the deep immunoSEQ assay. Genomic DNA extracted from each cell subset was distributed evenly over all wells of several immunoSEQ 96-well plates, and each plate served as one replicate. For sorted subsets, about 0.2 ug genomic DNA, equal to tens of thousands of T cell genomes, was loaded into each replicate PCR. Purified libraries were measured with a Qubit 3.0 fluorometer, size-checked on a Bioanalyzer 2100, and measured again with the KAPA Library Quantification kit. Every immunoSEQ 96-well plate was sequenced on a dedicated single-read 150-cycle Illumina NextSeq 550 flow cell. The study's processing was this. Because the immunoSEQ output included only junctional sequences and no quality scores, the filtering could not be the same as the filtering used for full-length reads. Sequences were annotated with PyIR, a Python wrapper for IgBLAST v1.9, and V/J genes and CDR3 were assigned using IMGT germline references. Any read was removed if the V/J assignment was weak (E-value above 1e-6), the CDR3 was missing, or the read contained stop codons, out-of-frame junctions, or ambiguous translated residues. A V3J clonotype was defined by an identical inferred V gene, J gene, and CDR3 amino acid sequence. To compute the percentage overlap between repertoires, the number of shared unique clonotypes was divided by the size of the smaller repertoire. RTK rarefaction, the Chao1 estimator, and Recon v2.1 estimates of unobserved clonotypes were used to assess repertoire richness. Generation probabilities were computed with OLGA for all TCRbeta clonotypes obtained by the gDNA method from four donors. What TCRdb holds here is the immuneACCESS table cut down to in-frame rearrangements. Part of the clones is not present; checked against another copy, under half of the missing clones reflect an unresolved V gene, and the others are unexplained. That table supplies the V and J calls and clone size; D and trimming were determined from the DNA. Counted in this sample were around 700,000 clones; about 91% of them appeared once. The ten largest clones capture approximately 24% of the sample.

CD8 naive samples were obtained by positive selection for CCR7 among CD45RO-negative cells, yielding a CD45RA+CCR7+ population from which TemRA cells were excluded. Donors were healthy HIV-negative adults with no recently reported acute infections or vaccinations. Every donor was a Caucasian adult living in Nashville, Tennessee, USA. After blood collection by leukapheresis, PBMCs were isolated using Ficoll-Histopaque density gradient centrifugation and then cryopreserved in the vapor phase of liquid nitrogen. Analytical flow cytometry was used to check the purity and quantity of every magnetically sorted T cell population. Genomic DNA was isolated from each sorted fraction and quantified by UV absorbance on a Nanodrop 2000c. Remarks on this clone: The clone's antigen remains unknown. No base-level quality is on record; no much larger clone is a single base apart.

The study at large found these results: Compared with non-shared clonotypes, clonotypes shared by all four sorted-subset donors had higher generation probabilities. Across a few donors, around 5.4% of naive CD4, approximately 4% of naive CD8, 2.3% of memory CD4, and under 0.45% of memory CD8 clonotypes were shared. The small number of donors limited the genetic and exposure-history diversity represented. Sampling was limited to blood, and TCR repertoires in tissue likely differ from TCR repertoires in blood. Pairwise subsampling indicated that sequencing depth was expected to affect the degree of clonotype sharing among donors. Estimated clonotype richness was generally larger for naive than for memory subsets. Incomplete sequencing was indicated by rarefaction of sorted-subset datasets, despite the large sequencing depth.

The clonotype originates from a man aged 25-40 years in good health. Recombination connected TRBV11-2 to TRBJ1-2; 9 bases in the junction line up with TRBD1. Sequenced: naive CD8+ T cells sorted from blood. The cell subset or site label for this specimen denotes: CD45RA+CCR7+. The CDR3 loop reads CASRYTGGADYGYTF. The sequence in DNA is TGTGCCAGCAGGTATACAGGGGGCGCCGACTATGGCTACACCTTC.